This T cell receptor beta chain derives from a study of blood T cell repertoires in COVID-19. Only in-frame clones appear in the TCRdb table, and some are missing; sequencing was by immunoSEQ multiplex PCR. The table shows roughly 230,000 clones, with approximately 84% occurring only once. Per the germline V gene, CDR1 is KGHDR and CDR2 is SFDVKD. The CDR3 is 17 amino acids. Losses at the gene ends were 4 bases for V and 7 bases for J; bases not matched to a gene: 14. This clone was found once. The origin of this receptor is a man in his forties or fifties with acute or convalescent COVID-19. The V gene is TRBV24-1, the J gene TRBJ2-1, with TRBD1 matching over 8 bases. The specimen was peripheral blood. The CDR3 region is CATSDLSGTGLTNEQFF. The DNA of the CDR3 is TGTGCCACCAGTGACCTCTCGGGGACAGGCCTGACAAATGAGCAGTTCTTC.